This passage covers 24 T cell receptor beta chains from one sample sequenced in a study of shared clonotypes between healthy human individuals. TCRdb keeps only in-frame clones here, not all; method: immunoSEQ multiplex PCR. This table has some 2 million clones, 85% to 95% appearing once. The material sequenced was naive CD4+ T cells sorted from blood. Subset here: CD45RA+ positively selected. The source of these receptors is a young man in good health.

The chain is built from TRBV29-1 and TRBJ2-7; D remains unclear. The CDR3 is 13 amino acids. CDR1 is SQVTM and CDR2 is ANQGSEA in the germline V gene. Deletions cut 4 bases from V and 3 bases from J, with 13 bases between. The CDR3 sequence is CSVVRIGNYEQYF. CDR3 sequence (DNA): TGCAGCGTTGTTCGCATCGGAAACTACGAGCAGTACTTC.

CDR3 amino acids: CASSIGRTHSSYEQYF. The DNA of the CDR3 is TGTGCCAGTAGTATTGGACGGACCCATAGCTCCTACGAGCAGTACTTC. This chain connects TRBV19 to TRBJ2-7, with D hard to call. Germline CDR1 reads LNHDA; CDR2 reads SQIVND (reference sequence). This CDR3 has 16 residues. The V gene lost 3 bases and the J gene lost 0 bases, with 15 bases spanning the gap.

This clone occurred once. V and J are TRBV27 and TRBJ2-3; D not resolved. V lost 5 bases and J lost 6, with 15 bases in between. The germline gives CDR1 MNHEY, CDR2 SMNVEV (reference sequence). This CDR3 is 14 amino acids long. The CDR3 is CASSPDFATDTQYF. Written as DNA, the CDR3 is TGTGCCAGCAGTCCCGATTTTGCTACGGATACGCAGTATTTT.

The chain combines TRBV5-6 with TRBJ2-1; 9 bases are shared with TRBD2. From germline, CDR1 is SGHDT and CDR2 YYEEEE. The CDR3 is 13 residues long. V was clipped by 5 bases and J by 6 bases; unmatched bases: 3. CDR3 sequence reads: CASRGLASNEQFF. CDR3 DNA: TGTGCCAGCAGGGGACTAGCTTCCAATGAGCAGTTCTTC.

The chain links TRBV9 to TRBJ1-6, with a tentative D call TRBD1 (5 bases). Trimming removed 4 bases at V and 7 bases at J, with 9 bases between. Germline lookup yields CDR1 SGDLS and CDR2 YYNGEE. The CDR3 runs to 13 residues. The CDR3 region has the DNA TGTGCCAGCAGCTCGGGGCAGAATTCACCCCTCCACTTT. Its protein is CASSSGQNSPLHF.

The rearrangement links TRBV4-2 to TRBJ2-1; no definite D call. The ends were cut back, 0 bases at V and 1 base at J, with 19 bases in the middle. Germline CDR1 LGHNA, CDR2 YNFKEQ. The CDR3 is 19 residues long. CDR3 protein: CASSQDGTAAVRSYNEQFF. CDR3 DNA: TGTGCCAGCAGCCAAGATGGAACCGCGGCAGTCAGATCCTACAATGAGCAGTTCTTC.

CDR3 loop: CASSGHRTDTQYF. In DNA, the CDR3 is TGTGCCAGCAGCGGACACCGCACAGATACGCAGTATTTT. V is TRBV25-1 and J is TRBJ2-3; maybe TRBD1 (5 bases). V shed 6 bases and J shed 1 base, with 8 bases lying between them. This CDR3 spans 13 amino acids. Per germline, CDR1 MGHDK and CDR2 SYGVNS. Variable domain in full (rest from reference TRBV25-1 and TRBJ2-3): EADIYQTPRYLVIGTGKKITLECSQTMGHDKMYWYQQDPGMELHLIHYSYGVNSTEKGDLSSESTVSRIRTEHFPLTLESARPSHTSQYLCASSGHRTDTQYFGPGTRLTVL.

The chain is built from TRBV27 and TRBJ2-5, with 7 positions matching TRBD1. V gave up 4 bases and J gave up 4 bases; unmatched junction bases: 12. The CDR3 length is 16 residues. The germline V gene has CDR1 MNHEY and CDR2 SMNVEV (reference sequence). The CDR3 DNA follows: TGTGCCAGCAGTTCACCCCGACAGGGACGGGGAGAGACCCAGTACTTC. It yields the protein CASSSPRQGRGETQYF.

Notes on this clone: This sample includes further DNA sequences coding for the same CDR3. The rearrangement joins TRBV30 to TRBJ1-1, with D maybe TRBD1 (5 bases). V was cut by 5 bases and J by 2 bases, with 9 bases left in between. Per the germline V gene, CDR1 is GTSNPN and CDR2 is SVGIG (reference sequence). This CDR3 comprises 12 residues. The CDR3: CAWGDRNTEAFF. DNA for the CDR3: TGTGCCTGGGGGGACCGAAACACTGAAGCTTTCTTT.

About this clone itself: This could be a read error, since a much larger clone is one nucleotide away. This chain links TRBV30 with TRBJ2-7, with TRBD2 matching 16 bases. The germline gives CDR1 GTSNPN, CDR2 SVGIG (reference sequence). The CDR3 length is 16 residues. The CDR3: CAGLPTGTSGRAVPGF. CDR3 in DNA: TGTGCCGGCCTTCCTACCGGGACTAGCGGGAGGGCTGTTCCCGGCTTC.

The rearrangement links TRBV2 to TRBJ2-6; D ambiguous. V was cut by 3 bases and J by 2 bases, with 11 bases left in between. Germline V lookup: CDR1 SNHLY, CDR2 FYNNEI. The CDR3 is 16 amino acids. CDR3 DNA: TGTGCCAGCAGTGAGACCAGACCAACTGGGGCCAACGTCCTGACTTTC. Amino acid sequence: CASSETRPTGANVLTF.

The rearrangement joins TRBV18 to TRBJ1-1; possibly TRBD1 for D (5 bases). CDR3 length: 15 residues. V was clipped by 1 base and J by 2 bases, with 11 bases between them. Germline V gene lookup returns CDR1 KGHSH and CDR2 LQKENI. CDR3 nucleotides: TGTGCCAGCTCACCACAGACAGATTTCAACACTGAAGCTTTCTTT. The encoded protein is CASSPQTDFNTEAFF.

A word on this clone: Other nucleotide sequences in the sample specify the same CDR3. This chain joins TRBV28 and TRBJ1-2; 7 positions agree with TRBD1. V lost 6 bases, J lost 5 bases, and 3 bases stayed unmatched. Germline V gene lookup returns CDR1 MDHEN and CDR2 SYDVKM. The CDR3 runs to 12 residues. CDR3 bases: TGTGCCAGCAGAGGGACAGTATATGGCTACACCTTC. Its translation is CASRGTVYGYTF.

The rearrangement joins TRBV6-5 to TRBJ2-1, with TRBD1 identical over 7 bases. Germline CDR1 reads MNHEY; CDR2 reads SVGAGI. This CDR3 is built from 11 residues. Trimming took 0 bases from V and 14 from J; bases not matched to a gene: 1. CDR3 region: CASSYSTGEFF. CDR3 coding DNA: TGTGCCAGCAGTTACTCAACAGGGGAGTTCTTC.

The CDR3 DNA reads as TGCGCCAGCAGCTTGGCCGGACGGTCCGAGCAGTACTTC. Protein sequence: CASSLAGRSEQYF. The J gene is TRBJ2-7, the V gene TRBV5-1, with unresolved D. V shed 0 bases and J shed 6 bases, with 10 bases lying between them. The CDR3 loop spans 13 amino acids. Germline lookup yields CDR1 SGHRS and CDR2 YFSETQ.

The chain carries TRBV2 and TRBJ2-7; D is possibly TRBD1 (5 bases). The CDR3 extends over 14 amino acids. CDR1 and CDR2 (germline): SNHLY, FYNNEI. V lost 0 bases and J 1 base, leaving 7 bases between the germline ends. The CDR3 DNA is TGTGCCAGCAGTGAAGCAGGGGTATCCTACGAGCAGTACTTC. Translated, it gives CASSEAGVSYEQYF.

With regard to this clone: The sample contains more than one DNA sequence encoding this CDR3. The chain carries TRBV19 and TRBJ2-7; no reliable D call. The V end was cut by 4 bases, the J end by 0 bases, with 7 bases between. This CDR3 is 13 amino acids long. The germline V gene has CDR1 LNHDA and CDR2 SQIVND (reference sequence). CDR3 nucleotides: TGTGCCAGTAGTAAGACCGGCTCCTACGAGCAGTACTTC. Translated: CASSKTGSYEQYF. The complete variable domain, with remaining parts taken from reference TRBV19 and TRBJ2-7, reads DGGITQSPKYLFRKEGQNVTLSCEQNLNHDAMYWYRQDPGQGLRLIYYSQIVNDFQKGDIAEGYSVSREKKESFPLTVTSAQKNPTAFYLCASSKTGSYEQYFGPGTRLTVT.

This clone was seen a handful of times. The identical CDR3 is also encoded by other nucleotide sequences in the sample. The rearrangement uses TRBV28 and TRBJ1-6, with D unclear. Germline CDR1 MDHEN, CDR2 SYDVKM. The CDR3 is 13 amino acids. Trimming shortened V by 3 bases and J by 7 bases, and 7 bases separated the two germline ends. Here the CDR3 reads CASSLEPNSPLHF. The CDR3 DNA sequence: TGTGCCAGCAGTTTGGAACCGAATTCACCCCTCCACTTT.

This clone was picked up one time. Other DNA sequences in this specimen translate into the identical CDR3. This chain joins TRBV6-5 and TRBJ1-2, with no clear D. Germline V lookup: CDR1 MNHEY, CDR2 SVGAGI. This CDR3 is built from 13 residues. V was clipped by 6 bases and J by 2 bases, with 10 bases between them. In nucleotides, the CDR3 is TGTGCCAGCAGAAGGACGGGGAACTATGGCTACACCTTC. This sequence encodes CASRRTGNYGYTF.

This sequence joins TRBV2 and TRBJ1-2; no definite D call. This CDR3 comprises 15 residues. Looked up from germline, CDR1 is SNHLY and CDR2 is FYNNEI. Trimming took off 2 bases at V and 2 bases at J, with 12 bases between the two ends. The CDR3 DNA sequence: TGTGCCAGCAGTGAAAGAAGGGCGACAAACTATGGCTACACCTTC. Amino acid sequence: CASSERRATNYGYTF.

This chain joins TRBV5-4 and TRBJ1-6; 7 nucleotides agree with TRBD1. The V segment lost 4 bases and the J segment 9 bases; nucleotides outside the gene matches: 4. This CDR3 region has 13 residues. Germline CDR1 and CDR2: SGHNT and YYREEE (reference sequence). CDR3 loop: CASSLTGSSPLHF. DNA of the CDR3: TGTGCCAGCAGCCTGACAGGGAGTTCACCCCTCCACTTT. The full variable domain, its missing parts supplied by reference TRBV5-4 and TRBJ1-6, is ETGVTQSPTHLIKTRGQQVTLRCSSQSGHNTVSWYQQALGQGPQFIFQYYREEENGRGNFPPRFSGLQFPNYSSELNVNALELDDSALYLCASSLTGSSPLHFGNGTRLTVT.

This clone appeared a single time. CDR3: CAWRGQGGEKLFF. The CDR3 DNA is TGTGCCTGGAGGGGACAGGGGGGGGAAAAACTGTTTTTT. The V call is TRBV30, the J call TRBJ1-4; 11 nucleotides align to TRBD1. CDR1 is GTSNPN and CDR2 is SVGIG in the germline V gene (reference sequence). Unmatched junction bases numbered 2, after V lost 3 bases and J lost 8 bases. This CDR3 is built from 13 residues.

As for this clone: Distinct nucleotide sequences in the sample also encode this CDR3. This chain uses TRBV6-5 with TRBJ1-3; D may be TRBD1 (5 bases). The CDR3 extends over 15 amino acids. CDR1 is MNHEY, CDR2 SVGAGI, per germline. Trimming stripped 0 bases from V and 4 bases from J, with 10 bases between. The CDR3 DNA reads as TGTGCCAGCAGTTACTCGGGCAGGGCGGGAAACACCATATATTTT. Residues: CASSYSGRAGNTIYF.

V is TRBV18 and J is TRBJ2-7; 7 bases map to TRBD1. The germline V gene has CDR1 KGHSH and CDR2 LQKENI. This CDR3 comprises 14 residues. Trimming removed 6 bases from V and 4 bases from J; junction bases left unmatched: 9. The CDR3 coding sequence is TGTGCCAGCTCCCGACAGGGCCGAGGGTACGAGCAGTACTTC. The encoded protein is CASSRQGRGYEQYF.